These 20 T cell receptor beta chains share one sample of origin, sequenced in a study of spatial heterogeneity in lung cancer (dated by TCRdb to the late 2010s). Interpreted using the paper, the time point label stands for: blood at routine non-recurrence follow-up after resection. Library construction relied on 5' RACE. TCRdb records NextSeq 500 as the sequencer. Using fastp trimming at Q25 and MiXCR clonotype assembly, TCRdb reanalyzed the public sequencing data and kept in-frame beta chains. CDR3 protein duplicates are merged, each entry listing the most common genes and DNA. The sample table records under 75,000 distinct CDR3 sequences; roughly 8.9% of these occur just once. The ten largest clones represent 1.9% of the sample. The material sequenced was PBMCs, taken at follow-up. These receptors were taken from a female donor with early-stage non-small cell lung cancer.

This clonotype has only a few counts. The chain recombines TRBV12-3 or TRBV12-4 with TRBJ2-2, with 8 bases fitting TRBD1. The CDR3 covers 14 residues. J was trimmed by 6 bases and V by 2 bases; bases with no gene match: 2. Here the CDR3 reads CASSLQGAAGELFF. The CDR3, as DNA: TGTGCCAGCAGTTTACAGGGGGCAGCCGGGGAGCTGTTTTTT.

In this sample, this clonotype turned up many times. The chain joins TRBV20-1 to TRBJ2-7; perhaps TRBD2 as D (5 bases). The V gene lost 7 bases and the J gene lost 4 bases, with 14 bases spanning the gap. Germline values: CDR1 DFQATT, CDR2 SNEGSKA (reference sequence). The CDR3 has 12 amino acids. CDR3 region: CSVGQEVYEQYF. The CDR3 DNA sequence: TGCAGTGTTGGGCAGGAGGTTTACGAGCAGTACTTC.

In the case of this clonotype: A single base separates this from a much larger clone, so it may be a read error. J is TRBJ2-3 and V is TRBV20-1; 9 bases match TRBD2. CDR1 is DFQATT and CDR2 is SNEGSKA in the germline V gene (reference sequence). The CDR3 runs to 13 residues. The CDR3 sequence: CGAVTSGGDTQYF. The CDR3 DNA sequence: TGCGGTGCTGTGACTAGCGGCGGGGATACGCAGTATTTT.

Remarks on this clonotype: An end of the junction does not agree with germline; a read error may underlie this. The chain uses TRBV12-3 or TRBV12-4 and TRBJ2-2, with TRBD2 matching over 7 bases. The CDR3 contains 15 residues. CDR3 region: CVSSLAGEFTGELFF. Here the CDR3 DNA reads TGTGTCAGCAGTTTAGCGGGCGAATTCACCGGGGAGCTGTTTTTT.

This clonotype occurred many times. The chain recombines TRBV5-1 with TRBJ2-2; TRBD1 aligns across 7 bases. The CDR3 extends over 13 amino acids. The germline V gene encodes CDR1 SGHRS and CDR2 YFSETQ. Germline trimming cut 5 bases from V and 4 bases from J; bases unmatched to any gene: 2. The chain's CDR3 is CASSDRVTGELFF. The CDR3 coding sequence is TGCGCCAGCAGTGACAGGGTCACCGGGGAGCTGTTTTTT.

This clonotype came up many times. V gene TRBV6-6 combines with J gene TRBJ2-3, with unresolved D. CDR3 size: 11 residues. Trimming cost V 6 bases and J 5 bases, with 6 bases left between them. Germline CDR1 is MNHNY and CDR2 is SVGAGI (reference sequence). Here the CDR3 DNA reads TGTGCCAGCAGACTGGTAGATACGCAGTATTTT. It is translated as CASRLVDTQYF.

Remarks on this clonotype: It may be a read error: a sequence one base away is much more abundant. The chain recombines TRBV28 with TRBJ2-7, with unresolved D. Germline CDR1 and CDR2: MDHEN and SYDVKM. The CDR3 covers 12 residues. The CDR3 nucleotides are TGTGCCTGCAGTCGGCCAGACTACGAGCAGTACTTC. This gives the protein CACSRPDYEQYF.

The chain combines TRBV29-1 with TRBJ1-2; no clear D. Germline loops: CDR1 SQVTM, CDR2 ANQGSEA. Trimming removed 4 bases at V and 4 bases at J, with 4 bases between. This CDR3 contains 10 residues. The chain's CDR3 is CSVVSYGYTF. The CDR3 nucleotides read TGCAGCGTTGTCAGCTATGGCTACACCTTC.

The chain joins TRBV6-2 or TRBV6-3 to TRBJ2-7; unclear D gene. Germline V gene data show CDR1 as MNHEY and CDR2 as SVGEGT. CDR3 length equals 12 residues. The V end lost 6 bases, the J end lost 3 bases, and 9 bases lay between the germline ends. In DNA form, the CDR3 reads TGTGCCAGCAGCTACCCCATCTACGAGCAGTACTTC. As protein: CASSYPIYEQYF.

This chain connects TRBV7-8 to TRBJ2-6; D tentatively reads TRBD1 or TRBD2 (5 bases each). Looked up from germline, CDR1 is SGHVS and CDR2 is FQNEAQ. V shed 2 bases and J shed 2 bases, with 16 bases lying between them. The CDR3 is made up of 18 amino acids. The CDR3 nucleotides read TGTGCCAGCAGCTTACTTGCTTTGGGGGTCCCTGGGGCCAACGTCCTGACTTTC. Translated: CASSLLALGVPGANVLTF.

The rearrangement links TRBV6-5 to TRBJ2-1; TRBD2 agrees at 7 bases. The CDR3 runs to 15 residues. The germline V gene has CDR1 MNHEY and CDR2 SVGAGI. V shed 5 bases and J 0 bases; nucleotides not matched to a gene: 4. Here the CDR3 reads CASSVSGLSYNEQFF. DNA of the CDR3: TGTGCCAGCAGTGTTAGCGGGCTCTCCTACAATGAGCAGTTCTTC.

This clonotype was counted at least ten times. For the CDR3, the DNA is TGTGCCAGCAGTAACCCCCGACTAGCGGCCTCCTACGAGCAGTACTTC. It encodes CASSNPRLAASYEQYF. This chain uses TRBV6-2 or TRBV6-3 with TRBJ2-7, with TRBD2 matching 9 bases. Trimming cost V 5 bases and J 0 bases; bases outside gene matches: 8. Germline V gives CDR1 MNHEY, CDR2 SVGEGT. There are 16 residues in the CDR3.

Comment on this clonotype: This could be a read error, since a much larger clone is one nucleotide away. In this CDR3 the conserved last residue, phenylalanine or tryptophan, is missing, so a read error is likely. V and J are TRBV3-1 and TRBJ2-1; 9 positions agree with TRBD2. Germline assignment: CDR1 LGHDT and CDR2 YNNKEL (reference sequence). The CDR3 contains 15 residues. V trimming: 6 bases; J trimming: 6 bases; junction bases outside the gene matches: 9. CDR3 residues: CASSPQPTSGNEQFL. CDR3 DNA sequence: TGTGCCAGCAGTCCTCAGCCGACTAGCGGCAATGAGCAGTTCTTA.

This clonotype was recorded at least ten times. The chain combines TRBV7-3 with TRBJ2-1, with D perhaps matching TRBD2 (6 bases). The V gene lost 2 bases and the J gene lost 9 bases, with 11 bases spanning the gap. Germline CDR1 is SGHTA and CDR2 is FQGTGA. The CDR3 sequence is 13 residues long. CDR3 DNA: TGTGCCAGCAGCTTATCCCCCGGGAGTGAGCAGTTCTTC. Translation: CASSLSPGSEQFF.

This chain links TRBV28 with TRBJ2-3, with 11 nucleotides matching TRBD1. The V gene's germline CDR1 is MDHEN and CDR2 SYDVKM. This CDR3 has 16 residues. J lost 3 bases, V lost 3 bases, and 5 bases had no gene match. The CDR3, as DNA: TGTGCCAGCAGTTTGCTCGGGACAGGGGGTACAGATACGCAGTATTTT. It translates to CASSLLGTGGTDTQYF.

This clonotype has only a few counts. V and J are TRBV3-1 and TRBJ2-1; 10 bases align to TRBD2. The ends lost 1 base at V and 9 bases at J; junction bases unmatched: 6. Looked up from germline, CDR1 is LGHDT and CDR2 is YNNKEL (reference sequence). This CDR3 is 15 amino acids long. In nucleotides, the CDR3 is TGTGCCAGCAGCCAAGGGCTAGCGGGAGTAAGTGAGCAGTTCTTC. This gives the protein CASSQGLAGVSEQFF.

This clonotype was counted at least ten times. The chain joins TRBV20-1 to TRBJ2-3; D is possibly TRBD1 (6 bases). This CDR3 spans 17 amino acids. Between the trimmed V and J ends, which lost 3 bases and 2 bases, there was a span of 21 bases. Per germline, CDR1 DFQATT and CDR2 SNEGSKA (reference sequence). The CDR3 DNA is TGCAGTGCTAGGTCAAGGGACACAAATGATCCCACAGATACGCAGTATTTT. It translates to CSARSRDTNDPTDTQYF.

This clonotype was counted only a few times. V gene TRBV6-1 combines with J gene TRBJ2-3; D perhaps matches TRBD1 (6 bases). The CDR3 totals 12 residues. Deletions cut 2 bases from V and 6 bases from J, with 6 bases between. Per germline, CDR1 MNHNS and CDR2 SASEGT. CDR3 DNA sequence: TGTGCCAGCAGTGAAAGGGGGGATACGCAGTATTTT. Its translation is CASSERGDTQYF.

This clonotype was counted at least ten times. The J gene is TRBJ2-4, the V gene TRBV19; 8 bases fit TRBD2. CDR1 is LNHDA, CDR2 SQIVND, per germline (reference sequence). The trim removed 3 bases at V and 7 bases at J, leaving 8 bases unmatched. The CDR3 contains 15 residues. The CDR3 protein is CASSILRGGANIQYF. CDR3 in DNA: TGTGCCAGTAGTATCCTTCGGGGGGGCGCGAACATTCAGTACTTC.

This clonotype was detected many times. The chain carries TRBV4-1 and TRBJ2-1; 10 bases agree with TRBD2. Trimming took 1 base from V and 4 from J; bases not matched to a gene: 4. This CDR3 region has 16 residues. From germline, CDR1 is MGHRA and CDR2 YSYEKL. The CDR3 DNA sequence: TGCGCCAGCAGCCAAGGCCTAGCGGGAGTGTACAATGAGCAGTTCTTC. This translates into CASSQGLAGVYNEQFF.